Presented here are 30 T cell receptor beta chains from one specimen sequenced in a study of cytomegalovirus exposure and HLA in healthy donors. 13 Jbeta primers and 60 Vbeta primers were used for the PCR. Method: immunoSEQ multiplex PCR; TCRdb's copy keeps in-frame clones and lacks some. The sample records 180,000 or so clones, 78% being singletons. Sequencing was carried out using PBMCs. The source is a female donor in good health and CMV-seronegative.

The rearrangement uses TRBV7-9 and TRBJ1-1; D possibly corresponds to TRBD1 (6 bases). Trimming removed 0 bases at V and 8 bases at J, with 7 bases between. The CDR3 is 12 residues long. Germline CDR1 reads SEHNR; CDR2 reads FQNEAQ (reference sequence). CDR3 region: CASSLATGEAFF. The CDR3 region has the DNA TGTGCCAGCAGCTTAGCGACAGGAGAAGCTTTCTTT.

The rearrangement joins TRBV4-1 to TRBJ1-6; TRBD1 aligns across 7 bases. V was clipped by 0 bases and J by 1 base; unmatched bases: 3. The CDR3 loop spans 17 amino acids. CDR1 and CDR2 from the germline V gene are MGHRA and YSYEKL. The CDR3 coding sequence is TGCGCCAGCAGCCAAGACAGGGGGGATTCCTATAATTCACCCCTCCACTTT. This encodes CASSQDRGDSYNSPLHF.

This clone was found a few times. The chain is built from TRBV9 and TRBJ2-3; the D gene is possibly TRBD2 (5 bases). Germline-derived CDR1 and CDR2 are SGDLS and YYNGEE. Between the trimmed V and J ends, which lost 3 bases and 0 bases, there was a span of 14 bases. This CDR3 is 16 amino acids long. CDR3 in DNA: TGTGCCAGCAGCGAGGACCAGAGCGGCAGCACAGATACGCAGTATTTT. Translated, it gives CASSEDQSGSTDTQYF. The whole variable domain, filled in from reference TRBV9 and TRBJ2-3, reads DSGVTQTPKHLITATGQRVTLRCSPRSGDLSVYWYQQSLDQGLQFLIQYYNGEERAKGNILERFSAQQFPDLHSELNLSSLELGDSALYFCASSEDQSGSTDTQYFGPGTRLTVL.

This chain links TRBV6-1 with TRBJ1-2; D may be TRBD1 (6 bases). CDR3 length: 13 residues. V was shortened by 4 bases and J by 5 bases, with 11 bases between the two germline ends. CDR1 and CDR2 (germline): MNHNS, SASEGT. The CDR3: CASSAYRDYGYTF. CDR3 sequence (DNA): TGTGCCAGCAGTGCCTACAGGGATTATGGCTACACCTTC.

The DNA of the CDR3 is TGCGCCAGCAGTATAACAGGGGGGGCCACTGAAGCTTTCTTT. This translates into CASSITGGATEAFF. The chain carries TRBV5-1 and TRBJ1-1; 8 bases map to TRBD1. The J segment lost 4 bases and the V segment lost 5 bases, leaving 7 bases of the junction unmatched. CDR1 is SGHRS and CDR2 is YFSETQ in the germline V gene. This CDR3 has 14 residues. The full variable domain, rest sourced from reference TRBV5-1 and TRBJ1-1, is KAGVTQTPRYLIKTRGQQVTLSCSPISGHRSVSWYQQTPGQGLQFLFEYFSETQRNKGNFPGRFSGRQFSNSRSEMNVSTLELGDSALYLCASSITGGATEAFFGQGTRLTVV.

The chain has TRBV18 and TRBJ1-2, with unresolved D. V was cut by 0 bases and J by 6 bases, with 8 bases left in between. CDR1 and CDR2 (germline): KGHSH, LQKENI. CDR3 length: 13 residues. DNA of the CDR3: TGTGCCAGCTCACCACCCCGGGGAAATGGCTACACCTTC. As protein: CASSPPRGNGYTF.

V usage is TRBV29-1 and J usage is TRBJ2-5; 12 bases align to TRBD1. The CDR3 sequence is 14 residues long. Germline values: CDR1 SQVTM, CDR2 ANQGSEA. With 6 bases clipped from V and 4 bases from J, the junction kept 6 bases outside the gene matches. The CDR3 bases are TGCAGCGTGGGACAGGGGGCGCGTGGAGAGACCCAGTACTTC. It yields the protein CSVGQGARGETQYF.

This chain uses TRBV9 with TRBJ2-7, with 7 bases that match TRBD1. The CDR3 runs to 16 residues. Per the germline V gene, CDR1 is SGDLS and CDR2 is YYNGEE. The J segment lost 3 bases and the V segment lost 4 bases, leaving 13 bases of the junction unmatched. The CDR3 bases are TGTGCCAGCAGCTTAGACAGGGAAGGTATGGACTACGAGCAGTACTTC. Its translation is CASSLDREGMDYEQYF.

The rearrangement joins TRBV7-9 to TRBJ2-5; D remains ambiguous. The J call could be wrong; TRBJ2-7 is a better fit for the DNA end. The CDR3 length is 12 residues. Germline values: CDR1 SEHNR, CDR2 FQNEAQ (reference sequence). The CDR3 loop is CASSLRVHEQYF. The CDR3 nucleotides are TGTGCCAGCAGCTTACGAGTTCACGAGCAGTACTTC.

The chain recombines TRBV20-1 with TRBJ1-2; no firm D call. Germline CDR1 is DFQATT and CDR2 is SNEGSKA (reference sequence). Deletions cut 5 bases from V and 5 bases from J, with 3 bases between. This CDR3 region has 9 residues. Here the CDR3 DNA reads TGCAGTGCTCCGTATGGCTACACCTTC. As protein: CSAPYGYTF.

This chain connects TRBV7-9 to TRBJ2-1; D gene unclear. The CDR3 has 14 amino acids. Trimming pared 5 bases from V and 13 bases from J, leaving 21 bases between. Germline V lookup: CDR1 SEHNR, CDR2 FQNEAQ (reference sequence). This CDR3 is CASSPAALFMTQFF. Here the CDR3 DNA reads TGTGCCAGCAGCCCGGCGGCCTTATTCATGACTCAGTTCTTC. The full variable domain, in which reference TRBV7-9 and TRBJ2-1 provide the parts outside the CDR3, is DTGVSQNPRHKITKRGQNVTFRCDPISEHNRLYWYRQTLGQGPEFLTYFQNEAQLEKSRLLSDRFSAERPKGSFSTLEIQRTEQGDSAMYLCASSPAALFMTQFFGPGTRLTVL.

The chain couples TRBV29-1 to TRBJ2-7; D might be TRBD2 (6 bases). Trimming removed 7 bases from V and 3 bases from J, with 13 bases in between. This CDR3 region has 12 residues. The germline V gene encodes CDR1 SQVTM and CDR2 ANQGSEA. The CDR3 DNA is TGCAGCGCCGGCGGGGAGAGCTACGAGCAGTACTTC. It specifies CSAGGESYEQYF.

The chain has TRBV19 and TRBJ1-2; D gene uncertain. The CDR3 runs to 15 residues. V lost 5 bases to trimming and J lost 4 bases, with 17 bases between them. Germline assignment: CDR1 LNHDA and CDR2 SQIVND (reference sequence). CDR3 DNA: TGTGCCAGTAGTGTCGAGGACGGGAAGATCTATGGCTACACCTTC. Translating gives CASSVEDGKIYGYTF.

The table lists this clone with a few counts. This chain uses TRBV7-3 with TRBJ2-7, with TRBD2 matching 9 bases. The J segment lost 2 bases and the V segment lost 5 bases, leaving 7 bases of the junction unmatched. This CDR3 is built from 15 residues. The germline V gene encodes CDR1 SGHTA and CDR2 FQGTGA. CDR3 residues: CASSIGVAGAYEQYF. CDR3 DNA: TGTGCCAGCAGCATCGGGGTAGCGGGAGCCTACGAGCAGTACTTC.

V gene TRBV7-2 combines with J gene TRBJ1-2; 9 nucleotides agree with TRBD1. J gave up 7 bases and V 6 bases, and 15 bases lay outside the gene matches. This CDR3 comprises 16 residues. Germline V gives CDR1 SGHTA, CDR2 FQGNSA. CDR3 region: CASSYNSPGQGRGYTF. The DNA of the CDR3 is TGTGCCAGCAGTTACAACTCACCGGGACAGGGCCGTGGCTACACCTTC.

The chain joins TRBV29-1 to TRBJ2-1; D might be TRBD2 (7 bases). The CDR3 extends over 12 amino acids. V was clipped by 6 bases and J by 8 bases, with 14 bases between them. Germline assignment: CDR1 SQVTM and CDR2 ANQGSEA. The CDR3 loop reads CSVGEGGDEQFF. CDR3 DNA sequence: TGCAGCGTCGGAGAAGGGGGGGATGAGCAGTTCTTC.

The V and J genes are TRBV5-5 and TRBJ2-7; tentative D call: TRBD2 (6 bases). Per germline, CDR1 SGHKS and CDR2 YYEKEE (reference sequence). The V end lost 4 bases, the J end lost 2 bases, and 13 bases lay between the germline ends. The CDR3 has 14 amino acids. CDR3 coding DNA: TGTGCCAGCAGCCGGTGGAGGGACCCCTACGAGCAGTACTTC. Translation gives CASSRWRDPYEQYF.

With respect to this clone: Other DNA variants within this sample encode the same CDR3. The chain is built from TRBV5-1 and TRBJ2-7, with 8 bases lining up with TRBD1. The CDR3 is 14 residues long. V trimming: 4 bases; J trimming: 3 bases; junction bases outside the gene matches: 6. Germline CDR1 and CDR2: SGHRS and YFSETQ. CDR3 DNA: TGCGCCAGCAGCCCTGGACAGGGTGTCTACGAGCAGTACTTC. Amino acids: CASSPGQGVYEQYF.

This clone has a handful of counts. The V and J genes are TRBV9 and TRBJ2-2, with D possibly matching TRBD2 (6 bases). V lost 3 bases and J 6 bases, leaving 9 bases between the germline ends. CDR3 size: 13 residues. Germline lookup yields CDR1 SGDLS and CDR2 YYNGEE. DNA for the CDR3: TGTGCCAGCAGCGCCTTAGCGGCCGGGGAGCTGTTTTTT. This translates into CASSALAAGELFF.

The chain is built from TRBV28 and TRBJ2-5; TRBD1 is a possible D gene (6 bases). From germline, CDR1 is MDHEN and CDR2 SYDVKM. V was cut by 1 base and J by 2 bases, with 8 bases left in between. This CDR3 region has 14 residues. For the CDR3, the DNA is TGTGCCAGCAGTTTATTGGGGACACAAGAGACCCAGTACTTC. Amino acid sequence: CASSLLGTQETQYF.

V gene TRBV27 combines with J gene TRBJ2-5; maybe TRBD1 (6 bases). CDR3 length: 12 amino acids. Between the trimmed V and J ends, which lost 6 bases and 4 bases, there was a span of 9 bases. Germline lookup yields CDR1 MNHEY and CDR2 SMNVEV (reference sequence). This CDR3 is CASSNRAETQYF. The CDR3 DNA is TGTGCCAGCAGCAACAGGGCAGAGACCCAGTACTTC.

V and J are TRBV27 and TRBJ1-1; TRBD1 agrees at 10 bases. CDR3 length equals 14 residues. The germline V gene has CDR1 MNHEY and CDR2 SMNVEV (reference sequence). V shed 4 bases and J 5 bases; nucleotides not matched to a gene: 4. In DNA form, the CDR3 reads TGTGCCAGCAGTTATGGACAGGGGGAGACTGAAGCTTTCTTT. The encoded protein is CASSYGQGETEAFF.

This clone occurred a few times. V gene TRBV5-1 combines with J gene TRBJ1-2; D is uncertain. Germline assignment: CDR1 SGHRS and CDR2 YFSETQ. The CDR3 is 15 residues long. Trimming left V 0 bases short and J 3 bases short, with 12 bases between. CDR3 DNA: TGCGCCAGCAGCTTGGCGGGGAGACGGGACTATGGCTACACCTTC. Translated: CASSLAGRRDYGYTF.

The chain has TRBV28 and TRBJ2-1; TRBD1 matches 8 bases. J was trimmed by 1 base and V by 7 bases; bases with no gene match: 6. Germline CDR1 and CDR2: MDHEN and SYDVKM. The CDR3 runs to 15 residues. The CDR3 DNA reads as TGTGCCAGCATGTCCGACAGGGGTTCCTACAATGAGCAGTTCTTC. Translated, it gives CASMSDRGSYNEQFF.

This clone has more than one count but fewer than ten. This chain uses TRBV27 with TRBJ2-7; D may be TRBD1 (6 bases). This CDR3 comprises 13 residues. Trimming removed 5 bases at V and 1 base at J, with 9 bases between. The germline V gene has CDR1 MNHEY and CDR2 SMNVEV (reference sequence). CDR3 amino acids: CASSVTGSYEQYF. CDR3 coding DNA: TGTGCCAGCAGTGTGACAGGTTCCTACGAGCAGTACTTC.

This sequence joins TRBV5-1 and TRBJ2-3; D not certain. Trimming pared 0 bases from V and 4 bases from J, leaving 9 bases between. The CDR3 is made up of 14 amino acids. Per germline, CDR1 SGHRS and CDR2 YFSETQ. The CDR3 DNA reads TGCGCCAGCAGCTTGGCTAGTAGCCCAGATACGCAGTATTTT. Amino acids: CASSLASSPDTQYF. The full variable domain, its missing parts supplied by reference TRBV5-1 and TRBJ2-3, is KAGVTQTPRYLIKTRGQQVTLSCSPISGHRSVSWYQQTPGQGLQFLFEYFSETQRNKGNFPGRFSGRQFSNSRSEMNVSTLELGDSALYLCASSLASSPDTQYFGPGTRLTVL.

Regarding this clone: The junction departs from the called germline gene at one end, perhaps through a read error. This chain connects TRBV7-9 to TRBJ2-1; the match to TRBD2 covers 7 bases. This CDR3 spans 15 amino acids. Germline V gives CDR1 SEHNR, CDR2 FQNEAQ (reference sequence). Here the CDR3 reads CSSSSLRDYPGEQFF. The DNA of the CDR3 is TGTTCCAGCAGCTCCCTCCGGGACTACCCCGGTGAGCAGTTCTTC.

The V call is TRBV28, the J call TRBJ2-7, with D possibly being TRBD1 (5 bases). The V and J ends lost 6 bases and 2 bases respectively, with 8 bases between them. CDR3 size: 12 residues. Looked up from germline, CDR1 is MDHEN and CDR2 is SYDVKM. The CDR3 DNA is TGTGCCAGCAGGACAGCCACCTACGAGCAGTACTTC. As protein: CASRTATYEQYF.

Written as DNA, the CDR3 is TGTGCCAGCAGCTTAGGAGGGCCTTCAGAGCAGTACTTC. It codes for CASSLGGPSEQYF. The V call is TRBV7-8, the J call TRBJ2-7; a possible D gene is TRBD2 (5 bases). The CDR3 spans 13 residues. CDR1 SGHVS and CDR2 FQNEAQ come from the germline V gene. V was trimmed by 1 base and J by 7 bases, leaving 11 bases between them.

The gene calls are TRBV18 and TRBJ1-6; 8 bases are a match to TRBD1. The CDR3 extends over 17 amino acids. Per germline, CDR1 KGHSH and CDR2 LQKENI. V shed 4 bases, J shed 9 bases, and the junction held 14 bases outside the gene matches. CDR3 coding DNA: TGTGCCAGCTCACTAACCGAGATACAGGGGGTTGGTTCACCCCTCCACTTT. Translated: CASSLTEIQGVGSPLHF.